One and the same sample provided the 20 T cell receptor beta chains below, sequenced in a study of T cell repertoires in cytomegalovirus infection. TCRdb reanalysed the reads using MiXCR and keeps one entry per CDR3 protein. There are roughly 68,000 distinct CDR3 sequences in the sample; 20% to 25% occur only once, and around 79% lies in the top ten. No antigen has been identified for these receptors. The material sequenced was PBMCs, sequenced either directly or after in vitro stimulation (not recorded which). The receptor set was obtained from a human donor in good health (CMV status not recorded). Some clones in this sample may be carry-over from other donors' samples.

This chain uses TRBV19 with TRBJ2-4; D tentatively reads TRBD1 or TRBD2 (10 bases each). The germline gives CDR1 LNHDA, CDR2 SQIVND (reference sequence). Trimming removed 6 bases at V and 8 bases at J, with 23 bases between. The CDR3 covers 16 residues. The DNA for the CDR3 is TGTGCCAGTAGCCCACTAGCGGGACAGGGGTTGGACATTCAGTACTTC. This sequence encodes CASSPLAGQGLDIQYF.

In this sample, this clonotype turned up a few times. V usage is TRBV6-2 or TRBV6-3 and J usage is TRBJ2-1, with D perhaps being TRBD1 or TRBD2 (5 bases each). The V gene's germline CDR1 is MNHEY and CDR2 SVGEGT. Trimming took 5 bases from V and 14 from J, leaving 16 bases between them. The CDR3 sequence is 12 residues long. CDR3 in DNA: TGTGCCAGCAGTCGCTCGGTGGGGGTAAAGTTCTTC. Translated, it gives CASSRSVGVKFF.

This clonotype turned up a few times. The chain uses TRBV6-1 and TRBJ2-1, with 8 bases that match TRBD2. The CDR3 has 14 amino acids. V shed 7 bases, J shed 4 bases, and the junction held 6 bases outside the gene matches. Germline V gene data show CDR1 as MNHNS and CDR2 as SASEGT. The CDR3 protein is CASKETSVYNEQFF. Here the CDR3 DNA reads TGTGCCAGCAAGGAGACTAGCGTATACAATGAGCAGTTCTTC.

The DNA of the CDR3 is TGTGCCAGTAGTGTCCGGGGAGGGTCTGGGGCCAACGTCCTGACTTTC. This translates into CASSVRGGSGANVLTF. This rearrangement joins TRBV19 to TRBJ2-6, with 7 bases that match TRBD2. V gave up 5 bases and J gave up 1 base; unmatched junction bases: 5. The germline V gene encodes CDR1 LNHDA and CDR2 SQIVND (reference sequence). The CDR3 sequence is 16 residues long.

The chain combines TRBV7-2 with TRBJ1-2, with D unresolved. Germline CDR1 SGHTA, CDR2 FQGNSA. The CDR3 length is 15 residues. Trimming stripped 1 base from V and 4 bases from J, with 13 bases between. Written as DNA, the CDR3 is TGTGCCAGCAGCTTAGGGTCGGGGAGCGGCTATGGCTACACCTTC. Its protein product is CASSLGSGSGYGYTF.

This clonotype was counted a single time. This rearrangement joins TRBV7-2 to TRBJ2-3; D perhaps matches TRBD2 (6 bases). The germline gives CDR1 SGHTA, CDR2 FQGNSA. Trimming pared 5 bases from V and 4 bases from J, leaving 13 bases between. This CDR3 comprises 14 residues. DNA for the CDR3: TGTGCCAGCAGCCGCGGGGCTTGGGCAGATACGCAGTATTTT. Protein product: CASSRGAWADTQYF.

DNA of the CDR3: TGTGCCAGCAGCCCACGGGGATTCCCTAACTATGGCTACACCTTC. It specifies CASSPRGFPNYGYTF. The V and J genes are TRBV11-2 and TRBJ1-2, with D unclear. Germline V lookup: CDR1 SGHAT, CDR2 FQNNGV. CDR3 length equals 15 residues. V was shortened by 5 bases and J by 0 bases, with 13 bases between the two germline ends.

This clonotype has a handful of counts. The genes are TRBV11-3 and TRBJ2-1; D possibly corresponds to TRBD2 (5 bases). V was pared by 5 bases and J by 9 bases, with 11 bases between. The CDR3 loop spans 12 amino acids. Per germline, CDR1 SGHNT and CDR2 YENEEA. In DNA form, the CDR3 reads TGTGCCAGCAGCCCCCGGGGTGGTGAGCAGTTCTTC. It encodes CASSPRGGEQFF.

The CDR3 loop reads CSVDSYTEAFF. In DNA form, the CDR3 reads TGCAGCGTGGACAGTTACACTGAAGCTTTCTTT. The V gene is TRBV29-1, the J gene TRBJ1-1, with a weak D call TRBD1 (6 bases). Germline lookup yields CDR1 SQVTM and CDR2 ANQGSEA. The V gene lost 6 bases and the J gene lost 3 bases, with 8 bases spanning the gap. This CDR3 spans 11 amino acids.

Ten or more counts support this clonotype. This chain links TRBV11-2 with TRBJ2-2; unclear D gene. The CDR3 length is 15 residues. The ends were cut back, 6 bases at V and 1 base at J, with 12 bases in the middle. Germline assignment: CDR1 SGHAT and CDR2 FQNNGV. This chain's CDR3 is CASSYLVLNTGELFF. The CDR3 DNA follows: TGTGCCAGCAGTTACCTGGTCCTGAACACCGGGGAGCTGTTTTTT.

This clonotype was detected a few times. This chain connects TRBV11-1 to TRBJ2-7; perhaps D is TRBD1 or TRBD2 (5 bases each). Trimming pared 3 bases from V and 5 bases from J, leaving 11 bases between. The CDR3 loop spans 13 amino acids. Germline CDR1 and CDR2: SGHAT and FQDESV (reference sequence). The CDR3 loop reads CASSFFRDHEQYF. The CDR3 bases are TGTGCCAGCAGCTTCTTCAGGGACCACGAGCAGTACTTC.

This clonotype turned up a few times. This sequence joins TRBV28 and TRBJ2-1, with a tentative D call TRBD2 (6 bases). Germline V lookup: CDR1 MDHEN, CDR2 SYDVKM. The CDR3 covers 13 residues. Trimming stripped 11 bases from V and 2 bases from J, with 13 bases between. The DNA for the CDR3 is TGTGCCTTTGGCGGGAACGCCTACAATGAGCAGTTCTTC. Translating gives CAFGGNAYNEQFF.

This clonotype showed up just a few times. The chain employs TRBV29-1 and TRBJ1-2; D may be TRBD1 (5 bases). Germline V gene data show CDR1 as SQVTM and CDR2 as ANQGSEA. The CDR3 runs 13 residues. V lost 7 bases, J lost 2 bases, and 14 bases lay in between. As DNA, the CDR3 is TGCAGCGGAGGGACCCAGGAAAACTATGGCTACACCTTC. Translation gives CSGGTQENYGYTF.

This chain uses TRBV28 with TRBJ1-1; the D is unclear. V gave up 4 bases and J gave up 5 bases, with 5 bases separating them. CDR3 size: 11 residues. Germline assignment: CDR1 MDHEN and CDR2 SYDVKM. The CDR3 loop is CASSSLTEAFF. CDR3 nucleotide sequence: TGTGCCAGCAGTTCATTGACTGAAGCTTTCTTT. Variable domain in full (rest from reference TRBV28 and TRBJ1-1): DVKVTQSSRYLVKRTGEKVFLECVQDMDHENMFWYRQDPGLGLRLIYFSYDVKMKEKGDIPEGYSVSREKKERFSLILESASTNQTSMYLCASSSLTEAFFGQGTRLTVV.

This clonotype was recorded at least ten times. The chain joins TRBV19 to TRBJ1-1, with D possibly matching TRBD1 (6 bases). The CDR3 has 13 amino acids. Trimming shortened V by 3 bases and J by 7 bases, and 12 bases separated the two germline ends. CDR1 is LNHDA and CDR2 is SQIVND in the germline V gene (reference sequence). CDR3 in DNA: TGTGCCAGTAGTATGGGAGGGGGGGTTGAAGCTTTCTTT. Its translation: CASSMGGGVEAFF.

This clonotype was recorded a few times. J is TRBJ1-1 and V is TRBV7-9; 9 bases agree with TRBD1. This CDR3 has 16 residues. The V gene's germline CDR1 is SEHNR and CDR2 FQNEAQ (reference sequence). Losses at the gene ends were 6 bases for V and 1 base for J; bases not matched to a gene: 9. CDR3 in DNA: TGTGCCAGCAGTTATTCTACAGGGGGCCGGAACACTGAAGCTTTCTTT. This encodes CASSYSTGGRNTEAFF.

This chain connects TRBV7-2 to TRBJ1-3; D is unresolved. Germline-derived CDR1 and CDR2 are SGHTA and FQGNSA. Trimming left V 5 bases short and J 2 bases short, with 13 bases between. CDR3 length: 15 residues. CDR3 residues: CASSPAEHAGNTIYF. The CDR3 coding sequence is TGTGCCAGCAGCCCCGCGGAACATGCTGGAAACACCATATATTTT.

The CDR3 DNA reads as TGTGCCAGCAGCTTAGCCACAGCCCTTTTGGGGTACACCTTC. It codes for CASSLATALLGYTF. V is TRBV7-2 and J is TRBJ1-2; D remains ambiguous. Germline V gene lookup returns CDR1 SGHTA and CDR2 FQGNSA. The V end lost 0 bases, the J end lost 11 bases, and 16 bases lay between the germline ends. This CDR3 is 14 amino acids long.

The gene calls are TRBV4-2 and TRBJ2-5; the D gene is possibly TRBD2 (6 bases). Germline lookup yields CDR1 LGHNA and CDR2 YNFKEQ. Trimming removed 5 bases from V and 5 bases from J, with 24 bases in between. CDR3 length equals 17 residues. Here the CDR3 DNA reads TGTGCCAGCAGCACCTCCGGGACTGGCCTGCTGGGGGAGACCCAGTACTTC. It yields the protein CASSTSGTGLLGETQYF.

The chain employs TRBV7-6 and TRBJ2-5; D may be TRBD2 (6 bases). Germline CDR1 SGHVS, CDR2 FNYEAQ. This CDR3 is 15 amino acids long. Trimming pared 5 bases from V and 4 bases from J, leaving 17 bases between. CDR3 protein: CASSPQGGVRETQYF. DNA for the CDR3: TGTGCCAGCAGCCCCCAGGGCGGGGTAAGAGAGACCCAGTACTTC.